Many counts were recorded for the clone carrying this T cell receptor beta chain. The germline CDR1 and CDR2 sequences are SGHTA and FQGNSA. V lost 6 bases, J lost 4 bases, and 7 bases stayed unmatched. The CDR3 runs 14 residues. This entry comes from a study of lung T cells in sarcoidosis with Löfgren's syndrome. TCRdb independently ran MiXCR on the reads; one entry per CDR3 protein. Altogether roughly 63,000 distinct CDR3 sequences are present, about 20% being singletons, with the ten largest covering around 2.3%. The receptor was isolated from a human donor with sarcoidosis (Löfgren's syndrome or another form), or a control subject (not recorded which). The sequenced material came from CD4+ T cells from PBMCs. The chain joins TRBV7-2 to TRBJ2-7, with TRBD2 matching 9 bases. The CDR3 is CASSLSGRSYEQYF. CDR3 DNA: TGTGCCAGCAGTCTTAGCGGGAGATCTTACGAGCAGTACTTC.